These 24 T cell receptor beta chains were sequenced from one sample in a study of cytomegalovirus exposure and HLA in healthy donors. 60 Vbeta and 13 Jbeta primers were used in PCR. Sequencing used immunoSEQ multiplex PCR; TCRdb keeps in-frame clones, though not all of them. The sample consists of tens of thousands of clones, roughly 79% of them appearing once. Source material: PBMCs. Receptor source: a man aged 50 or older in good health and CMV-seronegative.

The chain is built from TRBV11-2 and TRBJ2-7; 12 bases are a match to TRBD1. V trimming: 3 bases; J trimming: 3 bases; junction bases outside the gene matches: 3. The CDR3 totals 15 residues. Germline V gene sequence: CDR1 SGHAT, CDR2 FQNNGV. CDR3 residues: CASSFGTGGYYEQYF. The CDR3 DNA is TGTGCCAGCAGCTTCGGGACAGGGGGCTACTACGAGCAGTACTTC.

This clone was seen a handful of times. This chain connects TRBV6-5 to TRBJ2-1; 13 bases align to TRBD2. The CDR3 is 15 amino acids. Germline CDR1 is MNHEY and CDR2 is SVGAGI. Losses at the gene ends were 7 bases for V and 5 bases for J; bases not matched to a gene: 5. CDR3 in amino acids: CASTQTSGRNNEQFF. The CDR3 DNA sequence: TGTGCCAGCACCCAGACTAGCGGGAGGAACAATGAGCAGTTCTTC.

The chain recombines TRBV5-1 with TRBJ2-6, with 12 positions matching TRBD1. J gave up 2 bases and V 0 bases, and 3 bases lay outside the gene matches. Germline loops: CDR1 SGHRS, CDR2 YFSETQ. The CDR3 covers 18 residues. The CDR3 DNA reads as TGCGCCAGCAGCTTGGCCGGGACAGGGGGCCCTGGGGCCAACGTCCTGACTTTC. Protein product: CASSLAGTGGPGANVLTF.

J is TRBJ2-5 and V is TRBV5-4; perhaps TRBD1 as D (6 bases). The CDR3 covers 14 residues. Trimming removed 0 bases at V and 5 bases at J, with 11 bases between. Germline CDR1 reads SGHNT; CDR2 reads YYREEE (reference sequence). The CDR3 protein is CASSLVVGAETQYF. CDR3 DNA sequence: TGTGCCAGCAGCTTGGTAGTGGGGGCGGAGACCCAGTACTTC.

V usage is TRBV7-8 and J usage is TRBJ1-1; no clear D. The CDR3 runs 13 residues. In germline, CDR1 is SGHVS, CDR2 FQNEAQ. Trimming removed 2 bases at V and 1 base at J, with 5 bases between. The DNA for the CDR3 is TGTGCCAGCAGCTTAACGGGGAACACTGAAGCTTTCTTT. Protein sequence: CASSLTGNTEAFF.

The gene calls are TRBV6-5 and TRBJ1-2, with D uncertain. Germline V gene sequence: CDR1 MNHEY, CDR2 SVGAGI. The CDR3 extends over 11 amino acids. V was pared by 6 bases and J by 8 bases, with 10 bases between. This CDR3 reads CASRAVTGYTF. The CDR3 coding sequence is TGTGCCAGCAGAGCGGTGACGGGCTACACCTTC.

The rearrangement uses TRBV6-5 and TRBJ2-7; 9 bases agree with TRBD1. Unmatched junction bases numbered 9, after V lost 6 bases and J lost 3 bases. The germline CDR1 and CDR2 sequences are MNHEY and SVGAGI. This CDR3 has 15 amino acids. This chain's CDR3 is CASSYDGTGNYEQYF. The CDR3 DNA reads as TGTGCCAGCAGCTACGACGGGACAGGGAACTACGAGCAGTACTTC.

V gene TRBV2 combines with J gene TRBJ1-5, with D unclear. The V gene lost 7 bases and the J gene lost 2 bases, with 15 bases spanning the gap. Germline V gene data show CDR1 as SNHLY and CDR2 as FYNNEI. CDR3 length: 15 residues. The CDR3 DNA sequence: TGTGCCAGCAAGAAGACAACGATAGGCAATCAGCCCCAGCATTTT. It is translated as CASKKTTIGNQPQHF.

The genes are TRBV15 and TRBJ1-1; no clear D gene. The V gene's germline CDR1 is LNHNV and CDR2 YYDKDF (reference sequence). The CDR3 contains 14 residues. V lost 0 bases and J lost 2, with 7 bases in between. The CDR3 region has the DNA TGTGCCACCAGCAGAGATCCGGGTAACACTGAAGCTTTCTTT. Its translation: CATSRDPGNTEAFF. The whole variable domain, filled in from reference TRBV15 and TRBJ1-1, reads DAMVIQNPRYQVTQFGKPVTLSCSQTLNHNVMYWYQQKSSQAPKLLFHYYDKDFNNEADTPDNFQSRRPNTSFCFLDIRSPGLGDTAMYLCATSRDPGNTEAFFGQGTRLTVV.

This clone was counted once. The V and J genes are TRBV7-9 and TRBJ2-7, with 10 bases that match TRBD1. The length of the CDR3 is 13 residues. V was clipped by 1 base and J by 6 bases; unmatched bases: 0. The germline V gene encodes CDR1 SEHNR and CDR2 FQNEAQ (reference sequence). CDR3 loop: CASSLGTGGEQYF. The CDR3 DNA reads TGTGCCAGCAGCTTAGGGACAGGGGGCGAGCAGTACTTC.

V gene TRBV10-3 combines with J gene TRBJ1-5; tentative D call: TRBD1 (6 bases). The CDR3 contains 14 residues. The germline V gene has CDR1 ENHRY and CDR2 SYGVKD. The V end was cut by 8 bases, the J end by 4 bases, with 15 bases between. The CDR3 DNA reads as TGTGCCATCCGGGCCCCAGGGGAAAATCAGCCCCAGCATTTT. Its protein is CAIRAPGENQPQHF.

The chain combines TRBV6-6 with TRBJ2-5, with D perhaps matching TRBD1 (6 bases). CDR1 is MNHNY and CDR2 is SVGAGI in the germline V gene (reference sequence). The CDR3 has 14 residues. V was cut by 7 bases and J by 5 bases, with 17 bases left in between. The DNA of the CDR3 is TGTGCCAGCACTTTTCCCAGGGGAATGGAGACCCAGTACTTC. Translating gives CASTFPRGMETQYF.

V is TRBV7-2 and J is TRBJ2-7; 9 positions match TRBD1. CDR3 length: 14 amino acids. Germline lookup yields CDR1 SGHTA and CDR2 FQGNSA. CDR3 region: CATSSGTGTYEQYF. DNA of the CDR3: TGTGCAACAAGTTCCGGGACAGGGACATACGAGCAGTACTTC.

The CDR3 DNA sequence: TGTGCCAGCAGTTCTGTGCGAGAACAGGGCTATGGCTACACCTTC. Translation gives CASSSVREQGYGYTF. V gene TRBV28 combines with J gene TRBJ1-2, with a weak D call TRBD1 (6 bases). This CDR3 comprises 15 residues. Trimming shortened V by 4 bases and J by 4 bases, and 16 bases separated the two germline ends. Germline CDR1 MDHEN, CDR2 SYDVKM.

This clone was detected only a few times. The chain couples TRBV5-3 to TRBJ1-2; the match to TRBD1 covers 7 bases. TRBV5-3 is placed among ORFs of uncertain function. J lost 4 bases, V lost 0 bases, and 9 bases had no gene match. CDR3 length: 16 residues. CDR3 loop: CARSLGSGGEVYGYTF. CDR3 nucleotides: TGTGCCAGAAGCTTGGGGTCAGGGGGTGAGGTCTATGGCTACACCTTC.

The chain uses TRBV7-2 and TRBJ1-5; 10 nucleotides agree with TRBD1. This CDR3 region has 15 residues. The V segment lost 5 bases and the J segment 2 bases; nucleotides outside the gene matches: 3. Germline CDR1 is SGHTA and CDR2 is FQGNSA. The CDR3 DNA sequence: TGTGCCAGCAGCCTAGGGACAGGGGGCAATCAGCCCCAGCATTTT. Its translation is CASSLGTGGNQPQHF.

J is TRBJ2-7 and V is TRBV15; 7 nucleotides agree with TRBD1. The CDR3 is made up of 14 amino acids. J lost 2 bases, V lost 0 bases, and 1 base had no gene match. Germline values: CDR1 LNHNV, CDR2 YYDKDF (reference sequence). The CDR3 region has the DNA TGTGCCACCAGCAGAGACACAGGGGCCTACGAGCAGTACTTC. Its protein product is CATSRDTGAYEQYF. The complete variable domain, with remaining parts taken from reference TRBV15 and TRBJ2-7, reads DAMVIQNPRYQVTQFGKPVTLSCSQTLNHNVMYWYQQKSSQAPKLLFHYYDKDFNNEADTPDNFQSRRPNTSFCFLDIRSPGLGDTAMYLCATSRDTGAYEQYFGPGTRLTVT.

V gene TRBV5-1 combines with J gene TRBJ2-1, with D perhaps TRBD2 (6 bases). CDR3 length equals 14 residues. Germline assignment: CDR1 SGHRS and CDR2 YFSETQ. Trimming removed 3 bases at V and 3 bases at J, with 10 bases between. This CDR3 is CASSYGGLYNEQFF. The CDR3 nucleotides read TGCGCCAGCAGCTACGGAGGGCTCTACAATGAGCAGTTCTTC.

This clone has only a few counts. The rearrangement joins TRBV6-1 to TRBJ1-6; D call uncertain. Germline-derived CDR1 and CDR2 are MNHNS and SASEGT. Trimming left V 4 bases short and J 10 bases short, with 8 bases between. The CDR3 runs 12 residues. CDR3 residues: CASSVRGSPLHF. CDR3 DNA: TGTGCCAGCAGTGTACGAGGATCACCCCTCCACTTT.

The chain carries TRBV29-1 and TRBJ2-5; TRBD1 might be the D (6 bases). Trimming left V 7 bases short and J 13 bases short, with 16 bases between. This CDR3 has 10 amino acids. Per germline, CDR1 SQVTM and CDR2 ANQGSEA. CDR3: CSAGQTYLYF. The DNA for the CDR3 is TGCAGCGCAGGACAGACATATTTGTACTTC.

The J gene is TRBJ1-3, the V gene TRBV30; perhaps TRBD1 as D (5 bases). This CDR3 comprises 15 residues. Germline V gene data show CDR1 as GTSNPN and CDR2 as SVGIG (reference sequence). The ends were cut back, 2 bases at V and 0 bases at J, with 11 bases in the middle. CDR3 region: CAWSIQGISGNTIYF. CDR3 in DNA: TGTGCCTGGAGTATTCAGGGCATCTCTGGAAACACCATATATTTT.

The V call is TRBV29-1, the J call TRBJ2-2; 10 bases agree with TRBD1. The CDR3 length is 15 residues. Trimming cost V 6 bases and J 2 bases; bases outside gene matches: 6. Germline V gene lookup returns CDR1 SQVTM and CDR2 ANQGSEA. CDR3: CSVGRTGGNTGELFF. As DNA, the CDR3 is TGCAGCGTCGGTAGGACAGGGGGAAACACCGGGGAGCTGTTTTTT.

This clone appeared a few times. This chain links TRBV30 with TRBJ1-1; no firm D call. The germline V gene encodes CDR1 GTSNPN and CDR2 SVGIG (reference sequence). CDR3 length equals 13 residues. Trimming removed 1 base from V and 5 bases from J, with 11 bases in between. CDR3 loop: CAWSAAVWTEAFF. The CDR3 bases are TGTGCCTGGAGTGCCGCAGTATGGACTGAAGCTTTCTTT.

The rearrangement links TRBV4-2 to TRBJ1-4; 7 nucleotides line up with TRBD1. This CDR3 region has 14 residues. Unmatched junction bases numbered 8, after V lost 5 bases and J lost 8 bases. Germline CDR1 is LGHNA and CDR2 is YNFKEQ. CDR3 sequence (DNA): TGTGCCAGCAGCGCAGGGGGTGCTGGAGAAAAACTGTTTTTT. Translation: CASSAGGAGEKLFF.